This TCR beta chain is from a study of response to subunit inactivated influenza vaccine. Study observations and caveats: Seasonal influenza vaccination, on each occasion, was suggested by the authors to recruit few new T cells.

MiXCR was run by TCRdb on the RT-PCR reads, yielding one entry per CDR3 protein. The table lists hundreds of thousands of distinct CDR3 sequences, roughly 18% of them singletons. The germline V gene has CDR1 MNHNS and CDR2 SASEGT. The CDR3 totals 16 residues. The ends lost 5 bases at V and 4 bases at J; junction bases unmatched: 9. In regard to this clonotype: Antigen: not known.

V and J are TRBV6-1 and TRBJ2-2, with 8 nucleotides matching TRBD1. The TCR originated in a man between 50 and 59 years old who received an inactivated influenza vaccine. This specimen consisted of PBMCs from blood, obtained roughly 5 days after vaccination. This chain's CDR3 is CASSRARTGTTGELFF. CDR3 nucleotides: TGTGCCAGCAGTCGGGCGAGGACAGGGACCACCGGGGAGCTGTTTTTT.